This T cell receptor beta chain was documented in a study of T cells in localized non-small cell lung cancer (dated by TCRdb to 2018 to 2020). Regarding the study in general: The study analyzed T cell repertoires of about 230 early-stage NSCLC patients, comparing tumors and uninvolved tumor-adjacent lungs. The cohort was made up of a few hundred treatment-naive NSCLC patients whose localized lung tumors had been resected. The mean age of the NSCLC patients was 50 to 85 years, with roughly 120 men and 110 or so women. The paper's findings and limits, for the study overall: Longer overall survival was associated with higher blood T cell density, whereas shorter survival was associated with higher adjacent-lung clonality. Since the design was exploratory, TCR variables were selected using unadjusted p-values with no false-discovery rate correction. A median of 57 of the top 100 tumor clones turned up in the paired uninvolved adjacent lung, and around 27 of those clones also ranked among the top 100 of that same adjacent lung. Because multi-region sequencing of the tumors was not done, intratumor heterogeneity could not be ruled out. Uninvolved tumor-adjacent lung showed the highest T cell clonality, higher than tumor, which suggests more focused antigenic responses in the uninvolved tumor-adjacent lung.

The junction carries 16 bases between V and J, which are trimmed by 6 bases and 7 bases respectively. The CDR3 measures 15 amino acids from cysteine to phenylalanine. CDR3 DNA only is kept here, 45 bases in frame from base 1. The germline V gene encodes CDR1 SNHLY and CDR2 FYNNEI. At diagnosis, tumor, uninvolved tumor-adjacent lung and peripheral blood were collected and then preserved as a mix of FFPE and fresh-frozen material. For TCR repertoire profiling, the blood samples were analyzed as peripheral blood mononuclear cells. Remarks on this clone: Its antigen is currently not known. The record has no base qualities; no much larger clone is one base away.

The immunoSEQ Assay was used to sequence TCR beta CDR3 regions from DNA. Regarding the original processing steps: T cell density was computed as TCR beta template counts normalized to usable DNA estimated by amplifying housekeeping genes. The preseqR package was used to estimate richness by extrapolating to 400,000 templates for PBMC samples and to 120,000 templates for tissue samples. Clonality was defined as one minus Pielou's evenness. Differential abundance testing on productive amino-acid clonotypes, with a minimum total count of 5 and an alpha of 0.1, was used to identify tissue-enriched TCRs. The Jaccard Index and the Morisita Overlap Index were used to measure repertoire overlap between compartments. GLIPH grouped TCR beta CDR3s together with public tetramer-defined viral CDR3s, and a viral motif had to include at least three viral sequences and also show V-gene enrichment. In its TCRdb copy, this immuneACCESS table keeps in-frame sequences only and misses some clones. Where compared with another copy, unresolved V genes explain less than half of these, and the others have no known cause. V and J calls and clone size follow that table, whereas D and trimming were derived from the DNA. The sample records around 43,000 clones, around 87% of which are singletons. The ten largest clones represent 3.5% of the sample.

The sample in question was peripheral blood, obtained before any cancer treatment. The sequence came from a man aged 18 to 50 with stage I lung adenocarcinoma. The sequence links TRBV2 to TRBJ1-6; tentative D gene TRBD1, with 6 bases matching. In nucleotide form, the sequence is TGTGCCAGCAGACTTCGGGACACCTCAAATTCACCCCTCCACTTT. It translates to CASRLRDTSNSPLHF. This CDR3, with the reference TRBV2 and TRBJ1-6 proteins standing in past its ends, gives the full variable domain EPEVTQTPSHQVTQMGQEVILRCVPISNHLYFYWYRQILGQKVEFLVSFYNNEISEKSEIFDDQFSVERPDGSNFTLKIRSTKLEDSAMYFCASRLRDTSNSPLHFGNGTRLTVT.